Listed below are T cell receptor beta chains from one sample, sequenced in a study of blood T cells in healthy people across ages. TCRdb re-analysed the 5' RACE reads in MiXCR, keeping a single row per CDR3 protein. The sample records around 1,500,000 distinct CDR3 sequences, roughly 45% being singletons. The material sequenced was blood. Receptors originate from a woman aged 18-29 years in good health. CDR3s include the opening cysteine and the closing phenylalanine or tryptophan.

TRBJ1-6,TRBV7-2,15,CASSSQRGVNSPLHF
TRBJ1-4,TRBV7-2,18,CASSLFTPRYATNEKLFF
TRBJ2-7,TRBV10-3,13,CAISGLVTYEQYF
NA,TRBV30,12,CAWDSGGYEQYF
TRBJ2-5,TRBV14,14,CASSPTLAGGGQYF
TRBJ1-6,TRBV6-6,15,CASSYPGTANSPLHF
TRBJ2-7,TRBV7-6,16,CASSPRGSNPSYEQYF
TRBJ1-1,TRBV2,12,CASSSGVTEAFF
TRBJ1-5,TRBV10-2,15,CASSGKGQGLQPQHF
TRBJ2-5,TRBV4-2,16,CASSQEGGASVETQYF
TRBJ2-1,TRBV12-5,13,CASGALRGAEQFF
TRBJ1-1,TRBV21-1,13,CASSKGNFTEAFF
TRBJ2-5,TRBV20-1,13,CSVLRLAGTEQYF
TRBJ2-3,TRBV29-1,14,CSVERGVGADTQYF
TRBJ1-1,TRBV7-2,16,CASSLAGSWSGTEAFF
TRBJ2-7,TRBV12-3/TRBV12-4,13,CASSFSKVGEQYF
TRBJ2-1,TRBV18,12,CASSPENNEQFF
TRBJ2-5,TRBV2,18,CASILHLTGAQYQETQYF
TRBJ1-1,TRBV20-1,11,CSAPGDTEAFF
TRBJ2-2,TRBV2,16,CASSENLEAQPGELFF
TRBJ2-7,TRBV27,13,CASSLPSMGEQYF
TRBJ1-6,TRBV25-1,17,CASRGDGGGGWNSPLHF
TRBJ2-5,TRBV28,12,CASRSAGVTQYF
TRBJ2-1,TRBV7-3,13,CALELAGLYEQFF
TRBJ2-3,TRBV4-2,19,CASSQEWSGGASSTDTQYF
TRBJ2-5,TRBV20-1,17,CSARVVGGTSGSWAQYF
TRBJ2-5,TRBV3-1,14,CASSQGFPGKTQYF
NA,TRBV28,14,CASRRIQGTYEQYF
TRBJ2-5,TRBV6-1,15,CAWAGWDRDQETQYF
TRBJ1-1,TRBV27,15,CASSSPGQLNTEAFF
TRBJ2-1,TRBV3-1,16,CASSVGLAGGHNEQFF
NA,TRBV20-1,16,CSASEGGGRGQETQYF
TRBJ2-7,TRBV3-1,13,CASSRGLVYEQYF
TRBJ2-5,TRBV5-1,16,CASTLTFGLNYNEQYF
TRBJ2-1,TRBV5-1,17,CASSLEGLAGTYNEQFF
TRBJ2-1,TRBV12-3/TRBV12-4,14,CANSLAGFYNEQFF
TRBJ2-3,TRBV4-1,15,CASYRTPGDTDTQYF
TRBJ2-3,TRBV12-5,14,CASGPAGLADTQYF
TRBJ1-5,TRBV7-2,18,CASSPLSPFFRVDQPQHF
TRBJ1-1,TRBV9,13,CASSIEGGTEAFF
TRBJ2-1,TRBV6-5,16,CASSFLQGRSRNEQFF
TRBJ2-5,TRBV12-3/TRBV12-4,14,CAGSPGSFKETQYF
TRBJ1-2,TRBV6-5,15,CASSYADVLDYGYTF